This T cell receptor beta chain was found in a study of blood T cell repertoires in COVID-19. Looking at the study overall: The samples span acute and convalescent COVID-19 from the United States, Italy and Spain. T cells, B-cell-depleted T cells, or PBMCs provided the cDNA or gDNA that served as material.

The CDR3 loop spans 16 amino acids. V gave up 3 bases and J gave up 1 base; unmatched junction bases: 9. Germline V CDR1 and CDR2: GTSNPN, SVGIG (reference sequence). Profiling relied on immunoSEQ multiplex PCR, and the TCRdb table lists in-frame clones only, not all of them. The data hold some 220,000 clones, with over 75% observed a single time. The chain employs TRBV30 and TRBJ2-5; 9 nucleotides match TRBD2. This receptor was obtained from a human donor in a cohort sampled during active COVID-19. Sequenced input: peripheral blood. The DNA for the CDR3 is TGTGCCTGGAGCATCCAGCGGGGGGACCTCCAAGAGACCCAGTACTTC. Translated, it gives CAWSIQRGDLQETQYF.